Following are 2 T cell receptor beta chains from one sample sequenced in a study of T cells expressing NK-cell markers. After re-calling the 5' RACE reads, TCRdb lists one entry per CDR3 protein, DNA absent. The sample's table shows under 500,000 distinct CDR3 sequences. Sample: blood T cells: a sorted CD56 or NKG2C T cell subset, CD4+ or CD8+ T cells, or bulk PBMC T cells (not recorded which). The receptors stem from a woman aged 18 to 75 in good health.

The J gene is TRBJ2-1, the V gene TRBV4-3; there is no DNA to check the TCRdb D call of TRBD2. CDR3 size: 14 residues. CDR1 is LGHNA and CDR2 is YSLEER in the germline V gene. The CDR3 loop is CASSQEVAVNEQFF.

CDR3 in amino acids: CASSLEGTSGPTDTQYF. The chain employs TRBV5-6 and TRBJ2-3; lacking DNA, the TRBD2 call made by TCRdb goes unchecked. Germline V gene sequence: CDR1 SGHDT, CDR2 YYEEEE. CDR3 length: 17 amino acids.